Detailed here is one T cell receptor beta chain. Its specificity is unknown. The sample comes from a study of OX40 agonist ivuxolimab in advanced cancers. Study as a whole: Every 2 weeks, patients got intravenous ivuxolimab at one of six dose levels (0.01-10 mg/kg). Males comprised 82.7% of the group, whose mean age was approximately 62 years (range about 20 to 90).

Findings and caveats of the study: No determination was made of the antigen specificity of the expanded peripheral T cells.

On cycle 4 day 1 and cycle 7 day 1, as well as at baseline, blood was sampled. Some clones are missing from TCRdb's copy, which holds only in-frame ones; the method was immunoSEQ multiplex PCR. This table has about 69,000 clones, approximately 91% appearing once. Germline CDR1 is SGDLS and CDR2 is YYNGEE. The CDR3 has 15 residues. Trimming left V 4 bases short and J 8 bases short, with 18 bases between. The V call is TRBV9, the J call TRBJ1-4; tentative D call: TRBD1 (6 bases). The source was CD4+ or CD8+ T cells sorted from blood, collected in a trial of the OX40 agonist ivuxolimab. This clonotype originated in an adult with an advanced solid tumor such as melanoma, head and neck, liver or kidney cancer. CDR3 in DNA: TGTGCCAGCAGCATAGGGGGGGCGGAGTACGAAAAACTGTTTTTT. Amino acid sequence: CASSIGGAEYEKLFF.